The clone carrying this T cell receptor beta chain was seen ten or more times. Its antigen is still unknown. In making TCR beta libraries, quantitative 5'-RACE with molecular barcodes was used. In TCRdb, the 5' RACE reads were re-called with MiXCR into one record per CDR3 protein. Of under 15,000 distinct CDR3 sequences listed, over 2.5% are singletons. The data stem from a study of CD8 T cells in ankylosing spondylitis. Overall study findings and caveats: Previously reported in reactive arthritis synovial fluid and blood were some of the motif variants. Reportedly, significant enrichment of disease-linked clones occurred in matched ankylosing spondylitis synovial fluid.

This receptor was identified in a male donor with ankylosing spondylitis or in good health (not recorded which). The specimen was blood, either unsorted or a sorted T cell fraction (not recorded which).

CDR3 in amino acids: CASSEGLAASAPQYF. CDR3 bases: TGTGCCAGCAGCGAGGGACTAGCGGCGAGCGCGCCCCAGTACTTC. This chain links TRBV9 with TRBJ2-5, with 11 bases that match TRBD2. The junction had 10 bases not matched to a gene; V was cut back by 3 bases and J by 9 bases. CDR1 SGDLS and CDR2 YYNGEE come from the germline V gene. The CDR3 runs to 15 residues.